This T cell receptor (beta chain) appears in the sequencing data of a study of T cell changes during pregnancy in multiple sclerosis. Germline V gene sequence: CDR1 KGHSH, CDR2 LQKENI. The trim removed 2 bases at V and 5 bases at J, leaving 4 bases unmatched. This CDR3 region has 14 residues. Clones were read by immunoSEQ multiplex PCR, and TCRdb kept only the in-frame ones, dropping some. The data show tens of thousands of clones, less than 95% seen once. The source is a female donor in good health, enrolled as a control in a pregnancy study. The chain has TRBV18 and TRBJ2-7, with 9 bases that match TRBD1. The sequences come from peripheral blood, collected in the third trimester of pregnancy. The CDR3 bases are TGTGCCAGCTCACCAAGGGGACAGGGAAACGAGCAGTACTTC. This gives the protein CASSPRGQGNEQYF.